This T cell receptor (beta chain) is drawn from a study of cytomegalovirus exposure and HLA in healthy donors. Study context: Early released data comprised around 80 million unique TCRs from HLA-typed donors.

The junction had 14 bases not matched to a gene; V was cut back by 4 bases and J by 7 bases. This CDR3 has 16 residues. Germline CDR1 and CDR2: MGHRA and YSYEKL. With 60 Vbeta and 13 Jbeta primers, the PCR was carried out. Assay: immunoSEQ multiplex PCR; the TCRdb copy retains only in-frame clones and omits some. The table records around 230,000 clones, about 85% of them present only once. Material for sequencing was PBMCs. The receptor's source is a girl aged 2 to 10 in good health and CMV-seronegative. The V call is TRBV4-1, the J call TRBJ2-7; 9 positions match TRBD1. CDR3 residues: CASSPTPDRGSREQYF. The CDR3 coding sequence is TGCGCCAGCAGCCCGACGCCGGACAGGGGTAGTAGGGAGCAGTACTTC.